This paragraph covers one T cell receptor beta chain sequence. At least ten counts were recorded for this clonotype. Its antigen is still unknown. No per-base quality is available; no much larger clone lies one base away. The data are from a study of T cell repertoires in cytomegalovirus infection (dated by TCRdb to between 2018 and 2021). Notes on the research overall: Recently identified HLA-C-restricted CMV epitopes, whose presentation resists viral immunomodulation, were targeted by peptide stimulations together with well-studied HLA-B-restricted epitopes. Because public TCR beta signatures pointed to carriage of CMV infection together with the matching HLA type, the HLA type of each donor mattered for the analysis. Paper-wide results and their limitations: Cumulative frequency of public TCR beta family members discriminated carriers of CMV infection plus the relevant HLA type in this cohort and an independent approximately 370-donor cohort. The ex vivo response was dominated by HLA-C-restricted CMV-specific TCR beta clonotypes, which also provided the single most frequent clonotype in two of eight donors.

The treatment or condition label here, explained by the study, means: in vitro stimulation with specific CMV peptide epitopes to enrich CMV-specific T cells. This sample was sequenced with an Illumina HiSeq 1500. TCRdb ran its own pipeline on the public reads, namely fastp trimming at Q25 and MiXCR clone calling, and kept in-frame beta chains. One record per CDR3 amino acid sequence lists the most common genes and DNA. In all, the sample holds 640,000 or so distinct CDR3 sequences, and about 30% of those were seen once. Roughly 18% of the sample rests with the top ten. Including cysteine and phenylalanine, the CDR3 has 11 amino acids. Only the CDR3 portion is preserved as DNA: 33 bases, with reading frame beginning at the first base. V drops 7 bases and J drops 2 bases, leaving 6 bases in between. The germline V gene sets CDR1 to SGHTA and CDR2 to FQGNSA.

The source was cultured PBMCs, collected from culture after CMV antigen stimulation. The receptor was isolated from a human donor in good health (CMV status not recorded). Some clones in this sample may be carry-over from other donors' samples. Rearrangement joined TRBV7-2 to TRBJ2-7; no D gene can be assigned with confidence. The CDR3 region: CASTSAYEQYF. The nucleotide sequence reads TGTGCCAGCACCTCCGCCTACGAGCAGTACTTC.